These T cell receptor beta chains were read from a single sample in a study of OX40 agonist ivuxolimab in advanced cancers. The method was immunoSEQ multiplex PCR; TCRdb's version includes in-frame clones alone and lacks a portion of them. The sample contains tens of thousands of clones, 75% to 90% of which appear only once. This sample comprised CD4+ or CD8+ T cells sorted from blood, obtained in a trial of the OX40 agonist ivuxolimab. The receptors here all came from an adult with an advanced solid tumor such as melanoma, head and neck, liver or kidney cancer. Each CDR3 is given with its conserved first and last residue. Each record gives: V gene, clone size, D gene, J gene, CDR3 DNA, CDR3 protein. A D gene is named only where the DNA matches it firmly. Clone size is not always given. Where it is, it says once, few, many or a class for expanded clones.

TRBV7-2	-	-	TRBJ2-3	TGTGCCAGCAGTGGGTTAGGGTCAGATACGCAGTATTTT	CASSGLGSDTQYF
TRBV7-9	-	-	TRBJ2-5	TGTGCCAGCAGCTTTGAATGGGGGGGCGAGACCCAGTACTTC	CASSFEWGGETQYF
TRBV18	-	TRBD2	TRBJ2-1	TGTGCCAGCTCACCACCTGGCGGGAGTTCCGACAATGAGCAGTTCTTC	CASSPPGGSSDNEQFF
TRBV2	-	-	TRBJ2-3	TGTGCCAGCAGACTAGGGACCGGCACAGATACGCAGTATTTT	CASRLGTGTDTQYF
TRBV5-4	-	-	TRBJ2-3	TGTGCCAGCAGCTCGGGGGACAGTCGCACAGATACGCAGTATTTT	CASSSGDSRTDTQYF
TRBV30	once	-	TRBJ1-3	TGTGCCTGGAGTGTAGGGGGGAACTCTGGAAACACCATATATTTT	CAWSVGGNSGNTIYF
TRBV10-1	-	-	TRBJ2-5	TGCGCCAGCAATCCGGGTCTCCAAGAGACCCAGTACTTC	CASNPGLQETQYF
TRBV28	-	TRBD1	TRBJ2-1	TGTGCCAGCAAGAGCGGGACAGGGTCAAATGAGCAGTTCTTC	CASKSGTGSNEQFF
TRBV29-1	-	-	TRBJ1-3	TGCAGCGCCAGTGGGGGGGGATCTGGAAACACCATATATTTT	CSASGGGSGNTIYF
TRBV7-8	-	-	TRBJ2-7	TGTGCCAGCAGCTTAAGGTTGGGCGGGGACACAGCCTCCTACGAGCAGTACTTC	CASSLRLGGDTASYEQYF
TRBV5-4	-	-	TRBJ2-7	TGTGCCAGCAGCCCGGAGGTCCTCGAGGGTCTCGAGCAGTACTTC	CASSPEVLEGLEQYF
TRBV19	-	-	TRBJ2-3	TGTGCCAGTAGTGTCGTCACGGGCACAGATACGCAGTATTTT	CASSVVTGTDTQYF
TRBV6-5	-	-	TRBJ2-7	TGTGCCAGCAGTGAAGGAACAGACTCCTACGAGCAGTACTTC	CASSEGTDSYEQYF
TRBV5-1	-	-	TRBJ1-5	TGCGCCAGCAGCTTGGTGGGGGAACAGCCCCAGCATTTT	CASSLVGEQPQHF
TRBV15	-	-	TRBJ2-7	TGTGCCACCAGCAGAAACACCTACGAGCAGTACTTC	CATSRNTYEQYF
TRBV19	-	-	TRBJ2-7	TGTGCCAGTAGGGATATTGGGGCTAATCCCTCCTACGAGCAGTACTTC	CASRDIGANPSYEQYF
TRBV2	-	-	TRBJ1-2	TGTGCCAGCACCACGAGGGTAGGGGGCTATGGCTACACCTTC	CASTTRVGGYGYTF
TRBV5-1	-	-	TRBJ2-3	TGCGCCAGCAGCTTGGCCCCGACAGTAGCTAGCACAGATACGCAGTATTTT	CASSLAPTVASTDTQYF
TRBV2	-	-	TRBJ2-4	TGTGCCAGCACACTACAGGGTGCCAAAAACATTCAGTACTTC	CASTLQGAKNIQYF
TRBV10-2	-	TRBD2	TRBJ2-1	TGCGCCAGCAGTGGCGGGGGTGAGCAGTTCTTC	CASSGGGEQFF
TRBV7-8	-	-	TRBJ2-7	TGTGCCAGCAGCTCCCCCCAGGGGATAGCCTACGAGCAGTACTTC	CASSSPQGIAYEQYF
TRBV10-1	-	TRBD2	TRBJ2-1	TGCGCCAGCAGTGGACTAGCGGTCCGTGAGCAGTTCTTC	CASSGLAVREQFF
TRBV6-5	-	-	TRBJ2-7	TGTGCCAGCAGTTGGAGACAGCGCTCCTACGAGCAGTACTTC	CASSWRQRSYEQYF
TRBV7-9	-	TRBD1	TRBJ2-7	TGTGCCAGCAGCCCAGCAGGGGGACCCCAAACTACCTACGAGCAGTACTTC	CASSPAGGPQTTYEQYF
TRBV7-8	-	-	TRBJ2-1	TGTGCCAGCAGCTTAGCGCGGGACACCGGCTTCAGTGAGCAGTTCTTC	CASSLARDTGFSEQFF
TRBV10-3	-	-	TRBJ2-4	TGTGCCACTTCGAACGATCTAGCCAAAAACATTCAGTACTTC	CATSNDLAKNIQYF
TRBV11-2	-	TRBD1	TRBJ1-4	TGTGCCAGCAGCTCCCTAAACAGGGGAACCTCAACTAATGAAAAACTGTTTTTT	CASSSLNRGTSTNEKLFF
TRBV7-9	-	-	TRBJ2-2	TGTGCCAGCAGCCACGACCAGGCCGGGGAGCTGTTTTTT	CASSHDQAGELFF
TRBV7-2	-	TRBD1	TRBJ2-1	TGTGCCAGCAGACGGACAGGGAGCTTATACAATGAGCAGTTCTTC	CASRRTGSLYNEQFF
TRBV7-6	-	-	TRBJ2-7	TGTGCCAGCAGCTTTGGCGGGACCTACGAGCAGTACTTC	CASSFGGTYEQYF